A selection of T cell receptor beta chains follows, all from one sample in a study of vaccination and CD4 T cells after COVID-19. No cognate antigen is known for these TCRs. In TCRdb, the PCR reads were re-called with MiXCR into one record per CDR3 protein. The data contain 20,000 to 25,000 distinct CDR3 sequences, roughly 46% of them singletons. Sequenced here: CD4+ T cells from blood, cultured in vitro, sampled about 7 months after SARS-CoV-2 vaccination. These receptors were collected from a human donor who had recovered from COVID-19. Each CDR3 is given without its conserved first and last residue.

j_gene: TRBJ2-1
v_gene: TRBV20-1
CDR3aa: SARSGSGTGYDEQF

j_gene: TRBJ2-1
v_gene: TRBV20-1
CDR3aa: SADAGAGYNEQF

j_gene: TRBJ2-7
v_gene: TRBV20-1
CDR3aa: SASTSGISYEQY

j_gene: TRBJ1-2
v_gene: TRBV20-1
CDR3aa: SARDGFLGSLYGYT

j_gene: TRBJ2-3
v_gene: TRBV20-1
CDR3aa: SALDRGLSNTQY

j_gene: TRBJ2-7
v_gene: TRBV28
CDR3aa: ASRSVTATYEQY

j_gene: TRBJ2-7
v_gene: TRBV12-3/TRBV12-4
CDR3aa: ASSLGLAGVY

j_gene: TRBJ1-6
v_gene: TRBV7-3
CDR3aa: ASSRVMDSPLH

j_gene: TRBJ2-1
v_gene: TRBV20-1
CDR3aa: SAPPNAGNEQF

j_gene: TRBJ2-5
v_gene: TRBV7-2
CDR3aa: ASSFRQYQETQY

j_gene: TRBJ2-3
v_gene: TRBV5-4
CDR3aa: ASSSRGGDTQY

j_gene: TRBJ2-2
v_gene: TRBV15
CDR3aa: ATKPFPTGPGELF

j_gene: TRBJ1-1
v_gene: TRBV29-1
CDR3aa: SGGQGPLV

j_gene: .
v_gene: TRBV2
CDR3aa: ASRTGLAGDQY

j_gene: TRBJ1-2
v_gene: TRBV19
CDR3aa: ASRELGRGQWDGYT

j_gene: TRBJ2-5
v_gene: TRBV7-9
CDR3aa: ASSFTGQGQETQY

j_gene: TRBJ2-7
v_gene: TRBV6-2/TRBV6-3
CDR3aa: ASRTGTFYEQY

j_gene: TRBJ2-5
v_gene: TRBV7-2
CDR3aa: ASSPDPGVRAQY

j_gene: TRBJ1-5
v_gene: TRBV6-1
CDR3aa: ASSPTYRGEQPQH

j_gene: TRBJ2-1
v_gene: TRBV7-2
CDR3aa: ASSARASYNEQF

j_gene: TRBJ2-3
v_gene: TRBV20-1
CDR3aa: SARRTTRGDTQY

j_gene: TRBJ2-7
v_gene: TRBV20-1
CDR3aa: SASDTSDEQY

j_gene: TRBJ1-3
v_gene: TRBV7-2
CDR3aa: ASSPRADTIY

j_gene: TRBJ2-3
v_gene: TRBV6-1
CDR3aa: ASSDYSGSGTDTQY

j_gene: TRBJ2-5
v_gene: TRBV10-3
CDR3aa: AISASGLFQETQY

j_gene: TRBJ2-1
v_gene: TRBV7-6
CDR3aa: ASSLAASGDNEQF

j_gene: TRBJ2-3
v_gene: TRBV7-3
CDR3aa: ASSSSSFPTDTQY

j_gene: TRBJ2-7
v_gene: TRBV24-1
CDR3aa: ATSDFSRDEQY

j_gene: TRBJ2-3
v_gene: TRBV20-1
CDR3aa: SASTRSTDTQY

j_gene: TRBJ1-6
v_gene: TRBV12-3/TRBV12-4
CDR3aa: ASRGQGDNSPLH

j_gene: TRBJ1-2
v_gene: TRBV6-1
CDR3aa: ASRRNDRFYGYT

j_gene: TRBJ2-3
v_gene: TRBV7-8
CDR3aa: ASSVGGWGSTDTQY

j_gene: TRBJ2-3
v_gene: TRBV20-1
CDR3aa: SARKGGSTDTQY

j_gene: TRBJ1-5
v_gene: TRBV10-3
CDR3aa: AISENAVHQPQH

j_gene: TRBJ2-1
v_gene: TRBV9
CDR3aa: ASSPGWSSYNEQF

j_gene: TRBJ2-3
v_gene: TRBV2
CDR3aa: ASSRQLSTDTQY

j_gene: TRBJ1-1
v_gene: TRBV7-9
CDR3aa: ASSPRGQGNTEAF

j_gene: TRBJ2-5
v_gene: TRBV7-9
CDR3aa: ASSSPPGLVVGTQY

j_gene: TRBJ1-2
v_gene: TRBV27
CDR3aa: ASSPTALAYGYT

j_gene: TRBJ2-6
v_gene: TRBV19
CDR3aa: ASSIRVAGANVLT

j_gene: TRBJ2-7
v_gene: TRBV7-8
CDR3aa: ASSLDRTEQY

j_gene: TRBJ2-7
v_gene: TRBV2
CDR3aa: ASSDVTGPSY

j_gene: TRBJ2-5
v_gene: TRBV7-2
CDR3aa: ASSPGTSGTRVGETQY

j_gene: TRBJ2-7
v_gene: TRBV27
CDR3aa: ASTPQLGNSYEQY

j_gene: TRBJ1-2
v_gene: TRBV5-4
CDR3aa: ASSSNTEPSGYT

j_gene: TRBJ1-5
v_gene: TRBV20-1
CDR3aa: SARDYGVNQPQH

j_gene: TRBJ2-5
v_gene: TRBV6-1
CDR3aa: ASTWGASGSQETQY

j_gene: TRBJ2-1
v_gene: TRBV6-4
CDR3aa: AITQGGGLYNEQF

j_gene: TRBJ1-1
v_gene: TRBV20-1
CDR3aa: SARRAPANTEAF

j_gene: TRBJ1-5
v_gene: TRBV7-8
CDR3aa: ASSLGEGGNQPQH

j_gene: TRBJ1-1
v_gene: TRBV29-1
CDR3aa: SAGTGWGMNTEAF

j_gene: TRBJ1-5
v_gene: TRBV21-1
CDR3aa: ASSPRQGSNQPQH

j_gene: TRBJ1-2
v_gene: TRBV27
CDR3aa: ASSSSGQGGYGYT

j_gene: TRBJ2-5
v_gene: TRBV2
CDR3aa: ASSEATGVPETQY